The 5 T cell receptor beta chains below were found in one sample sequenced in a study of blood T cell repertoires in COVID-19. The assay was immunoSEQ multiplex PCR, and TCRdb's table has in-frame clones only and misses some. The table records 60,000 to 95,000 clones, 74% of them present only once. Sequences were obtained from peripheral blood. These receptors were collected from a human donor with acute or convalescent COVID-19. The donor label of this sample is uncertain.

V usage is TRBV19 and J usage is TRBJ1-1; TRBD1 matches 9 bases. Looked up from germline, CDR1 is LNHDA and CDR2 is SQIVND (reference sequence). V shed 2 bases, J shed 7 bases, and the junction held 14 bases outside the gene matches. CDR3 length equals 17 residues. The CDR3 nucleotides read TGTGCCAGTAGTATACCCCTGGGACAGGGACGGGTCGGTGAAGCTTTCTTT. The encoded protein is CASSIPLGQGRVGEAFF.

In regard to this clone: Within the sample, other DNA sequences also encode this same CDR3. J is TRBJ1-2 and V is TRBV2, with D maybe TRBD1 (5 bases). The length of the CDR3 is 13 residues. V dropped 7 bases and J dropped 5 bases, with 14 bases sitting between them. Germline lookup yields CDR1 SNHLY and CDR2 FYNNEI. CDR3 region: CASNRTGVYGYTF. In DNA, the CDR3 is TGTGCCAGCAATAGGACGGGGGTTTATGGCTACACCTTC.

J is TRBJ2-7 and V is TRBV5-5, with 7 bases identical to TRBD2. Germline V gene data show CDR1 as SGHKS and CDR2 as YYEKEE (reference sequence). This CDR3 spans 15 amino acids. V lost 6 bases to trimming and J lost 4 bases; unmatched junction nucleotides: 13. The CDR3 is CASTRSAGVMYEQYF. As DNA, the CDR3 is TGTGCCAGCACCCGATCGGCGGGAGTGATGTACGAGCAGTACTTC. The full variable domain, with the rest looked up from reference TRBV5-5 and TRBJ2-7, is DAGVTQSPTHLIKTRGQQVTLRCSPISGHKSVSWYQQVLGQGPQFIFQYYEKEERGRGNFPDRFSARQFPNYSSELNVNALLLGDSALYLCASTRSAGVMYEQYFGPGTRLTVT.

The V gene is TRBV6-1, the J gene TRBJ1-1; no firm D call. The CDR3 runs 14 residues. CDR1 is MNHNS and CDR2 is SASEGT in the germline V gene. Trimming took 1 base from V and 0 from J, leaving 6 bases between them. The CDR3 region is CASSEVFLNTEAFF. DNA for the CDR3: TGTGCCAGCAGTGAAGTGTTCTTGAACACTGAAGCTTTCTTT.

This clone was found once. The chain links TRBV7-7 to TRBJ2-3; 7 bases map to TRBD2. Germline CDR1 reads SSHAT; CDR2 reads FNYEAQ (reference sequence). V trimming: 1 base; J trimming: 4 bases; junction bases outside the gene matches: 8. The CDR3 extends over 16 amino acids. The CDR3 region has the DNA TGTGCCAGCAGCTTAGGGGCGGGAGCGGGCCCAGATACGCAGTATTTT. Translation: CASSLGAGAGPDTQYF.